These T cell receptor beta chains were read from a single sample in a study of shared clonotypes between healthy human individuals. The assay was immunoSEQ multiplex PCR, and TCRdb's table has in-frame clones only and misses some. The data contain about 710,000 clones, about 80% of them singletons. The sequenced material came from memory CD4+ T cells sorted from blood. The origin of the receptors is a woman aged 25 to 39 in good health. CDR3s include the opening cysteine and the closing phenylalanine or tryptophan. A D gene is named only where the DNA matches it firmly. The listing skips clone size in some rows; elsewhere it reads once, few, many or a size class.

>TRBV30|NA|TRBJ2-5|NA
TGTGCCTGGAATAGGGGACAATCTCGGACCCAGTACTTC
CAWNRGQSRTQYF
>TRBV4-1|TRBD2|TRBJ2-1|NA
TGCGCCAGCAGCCAAGGGACTAGCGGGAGAATCTACAATGAGCAGTTCTTC
CASSQGTSGRIYNEQFF
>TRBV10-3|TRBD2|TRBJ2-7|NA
TGTGCCATCAGTGATGGGACTAGCGGGAGCTACGAGCAGTACTTC
CAISDGTSGSYEQYF
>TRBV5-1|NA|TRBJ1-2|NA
TGCGCCAGCAGCCTCGGAGACGACCGCGGCTACACCTTC
CASSLGDDRGYTF
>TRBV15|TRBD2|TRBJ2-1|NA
TGTGCCACCAGCAGAGCTTGGGCTAGCGGGAGTAATGAGCAGTTCTTC
CATSRAWASGSNEQFF
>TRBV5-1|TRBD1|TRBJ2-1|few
TGCGCCAGCAGCTTGGTACTCGGGGACAGGCGATACAATGAGCAGTTCTTC
CASSLVLGDRRYNEQFF
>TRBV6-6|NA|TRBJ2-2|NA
TGTGCCAGCAGCCCGGAGTTCGAATCCGGGGAGCTGTTTTTT
CASSPEFESGELFF
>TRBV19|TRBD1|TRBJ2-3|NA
TGTGCCAGTAGTATTCAGCGGACAGGGGGCGATACGCAGTATTTT
CASSIQRTGGDTQYF
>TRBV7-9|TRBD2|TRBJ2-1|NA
TGTGCCAGCAGCCCAGTTACGGGACTAGCGGGAGGAGAAAATGAGCAGTTCTTC
CASSPVTGLAGGENEQFF
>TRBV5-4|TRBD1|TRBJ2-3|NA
TGTGCCAGCAGCCCGCAAAGGGGGCCAAGCACAGATACGCAGTATTTT
CASSPQRGPSTDTQYF
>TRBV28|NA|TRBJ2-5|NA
TGTGCCAGCAAGAATCAAGAGACCCAGTACTTC
CASKNQETQYF
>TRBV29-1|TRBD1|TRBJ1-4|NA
TGCAGCGGGACGACAGGGGAGGGTGAAAAACTGTTTTTT
CSGTTGEGEKLFF
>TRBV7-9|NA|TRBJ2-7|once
TGTGCCAGCAGCCGCGAGGGCGAGCAGTACTTC
CASSREGEQYF
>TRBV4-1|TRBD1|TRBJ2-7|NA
TGCGCCAGCAGCCGAGTCGGGACAGGGTTCTCTGGCGAGCAGTACTTC
CASSRVGTGFSGEQYF
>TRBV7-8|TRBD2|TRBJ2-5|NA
TGTGCCAGCAGCTTCCCCGGGACTAGTGAGACCCAGTACTTC
CASSFPGTSETQYF
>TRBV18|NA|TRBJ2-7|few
TGTGCCAGCTCACCGGGATGGGCTGCTAGCTCCTACGAGCAGTACTTC
CASSPGWAASSYEQYF
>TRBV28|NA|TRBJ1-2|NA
TGTGCCAGCAGTTGGGCAGACTATGGCTACACCTTC
CASSWADYGYTF
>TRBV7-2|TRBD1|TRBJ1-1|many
TGTGCCAGCAGCAGACAGGGAGATACTGAAGCTTTCTTT
CASSRQGDTEAFF
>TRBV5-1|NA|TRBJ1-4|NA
TGCGCCAGCAGCTTAGGGAGTGCAACTAATGAAAAACTGTTTTTT
CASSLGSATNEKLFF
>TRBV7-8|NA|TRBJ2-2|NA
TGTGCCAGCAGTCGAAAGAAGGCGCAGGGAAACGGGGAGCTGTTTTTT
CASSRKKAQGNGELFF
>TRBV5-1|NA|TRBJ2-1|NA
TGCGCCAGCAGCTTGGCCTCTCTGGGGTACAATGAGCAGTTCTTC
CASSLASLGYNEQFF
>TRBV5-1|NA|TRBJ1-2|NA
TGTGCCAGCAGCCGCCCGCGGGTGGACTATGGCTACACCTTC
CASSRPRVDYGYTF
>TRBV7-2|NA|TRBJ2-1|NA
TGTGCCAGCAGCCAATTGGTACTGCACTACAATGAGCAGTTCTTC
CASSQLVLHYNEQFF
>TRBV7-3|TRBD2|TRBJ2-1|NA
TGTGCCAGCAGTCGACTAGCGGGTCTACGCAATGAGCAGTTCTTC
CASSRLAGLRNEQFF
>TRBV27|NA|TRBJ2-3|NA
TGTGCCAGCAGTTTATCGCTGGGCACAGATACGCAGTATTTT
CASSLSLGTDTQYF
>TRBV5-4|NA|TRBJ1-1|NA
TGTGCCAGCAGCTTTATCCGAGCTTGGGCCTACACTGAAGCTTTCTTT
CASSFIRAWAYTEAFF
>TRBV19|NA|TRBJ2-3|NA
TGTGCCAGTAGTATAGATCAAGCGGTCTTTGACACAGATACGCAGTATTTT
CASSIDQAVFDTDTQYF
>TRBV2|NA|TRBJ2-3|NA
TGTGCCAGCGGCAGGTGGGGGGGCAGCACAGATACGCAGTATTTT
CASGRWGGSTDTQYF
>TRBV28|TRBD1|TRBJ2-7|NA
TGTGCCAGCATAGGTCCGGGACAGGGGATCCACGAGCAGTACTTC
CASIGPGQGIHEQYF
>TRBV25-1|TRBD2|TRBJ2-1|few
TGTGCCAGCAGTGAGAGATCTAGCGGAGCCTACAATGAGCAGTTCTTC
CASSERSSGAYNEQFF
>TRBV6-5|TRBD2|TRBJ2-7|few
TGTGCCAGCAGCCCTCAACCGGGAGGGCCGGGAGAGCAGTACTTC
CASSPQPGGPGEQYF
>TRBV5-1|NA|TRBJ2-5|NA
TGCGCCAGCAGTCCTATAGAGAGGAGGGGGATAGAGACCCAGTACTTC
CASSPIERRGIETQYF
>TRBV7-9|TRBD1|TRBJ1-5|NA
TGTGCCAGCAGCTTCTCAGGGGGACCGGATCAGCCCCAGCATTTT
CASSFSGGPDQPQHF
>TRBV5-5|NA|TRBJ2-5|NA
TGTGCCAGCACCTTCCTTGGGGTCGCAACCCAGTACTTC
CASTFLGVATQYF
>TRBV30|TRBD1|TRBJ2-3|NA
TGTGCCTCGACCAGATGGCGGGACAGGGGCACAGATACGCAGTATTTT
CASTRWRDRGTDTQYF
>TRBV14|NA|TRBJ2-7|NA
TGTGCCAGCAGCCAAGATTGGGAGCAGGGCCAGCAGTACTTC
CASSQDWEQGQQYF
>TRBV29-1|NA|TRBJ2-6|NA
TGCAGCGTTGCCGGGCTAGGGGCCAACGTCCTGACTTTC
CSVAGLGANVLTF
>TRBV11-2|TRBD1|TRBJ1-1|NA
TGTGCCAGCAGCTCGGACAGGGGCACTGAAGCTTTCTTT
CASSSDRGTEAFF
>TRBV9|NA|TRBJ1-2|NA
TGTGCCAGCAGCGGGAAAGGGGCTAACTATGGCTACACCTTC
CASSGKGANYGYTF
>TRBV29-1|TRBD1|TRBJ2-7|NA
TGCAGCGTTGGTCGGGACAGCTACGAGCAGTACTTC
CSVGRDSYEQYF
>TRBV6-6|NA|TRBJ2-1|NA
TGTGCCAGCGATAGTCTAGACAGCTCCTACAATGAGCAGTTCTTC
CASDSLDSSYNEQFF
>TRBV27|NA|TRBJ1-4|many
TGTGCCAGCAGAAGATCGGGTAATGAAAAACTGTTTTTT
CASRRSGNEKLFF
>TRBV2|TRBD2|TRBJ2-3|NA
TGTGCCAGCAGCGGACTAGCAGCAGATACGCAGTATTTT
CASSGLAADTQYF
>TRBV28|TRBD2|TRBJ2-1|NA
TGTGCCAGCAGTTTAGAAACAGCGGGAGGTCGGAATGAGCAGTTCTTC
CASSLETAGGRNEQFF
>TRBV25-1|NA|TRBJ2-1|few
TGTGCCAGCAGTGGGAGAACTAGCTCCTACAATGAGCAGTTCTTC
CASSGRTSSYNEQFF
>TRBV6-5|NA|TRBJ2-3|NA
TGTGCCAGCAGTCCCTCGACCGTGGTGGATACGCAGTATTTT
CASSPSTVVDTQYF
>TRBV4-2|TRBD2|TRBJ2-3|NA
TGTGCCAGCAGCCAAGAGTTCAATAGCGGGGGCACAGATACGCAGTATTTT
CASSQEFNSGGTDTQYF